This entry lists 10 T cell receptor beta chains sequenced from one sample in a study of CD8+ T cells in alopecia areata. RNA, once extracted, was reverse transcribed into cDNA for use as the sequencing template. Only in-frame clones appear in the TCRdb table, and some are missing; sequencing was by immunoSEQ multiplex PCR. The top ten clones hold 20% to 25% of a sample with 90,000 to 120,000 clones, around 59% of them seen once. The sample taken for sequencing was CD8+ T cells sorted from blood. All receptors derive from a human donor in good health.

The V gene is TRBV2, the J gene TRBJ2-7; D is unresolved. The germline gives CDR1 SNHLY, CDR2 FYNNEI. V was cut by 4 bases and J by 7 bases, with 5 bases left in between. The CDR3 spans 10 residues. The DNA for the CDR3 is TGTGCCAGCAGTGCTAGGGAGCAGTACTTC. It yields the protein CASSAREQYF.

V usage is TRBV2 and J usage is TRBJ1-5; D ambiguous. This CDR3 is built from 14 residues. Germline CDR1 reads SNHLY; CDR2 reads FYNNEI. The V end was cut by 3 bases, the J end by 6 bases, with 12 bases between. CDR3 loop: CASSDYPGGQPQHF. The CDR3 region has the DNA TGTGCCAGCAGTGATTACCCCGGCGGTCAGCCCCAGCATTTT.

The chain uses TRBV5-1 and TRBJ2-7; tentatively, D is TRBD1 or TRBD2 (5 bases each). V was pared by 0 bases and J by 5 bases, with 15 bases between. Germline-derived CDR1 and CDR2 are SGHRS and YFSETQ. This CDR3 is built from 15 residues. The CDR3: CASSLEGTGRDEQYF. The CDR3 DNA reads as TGCGCCAGCAGCTTGGAGGGGACCGGACGAGACGAGCAGTACTTC.

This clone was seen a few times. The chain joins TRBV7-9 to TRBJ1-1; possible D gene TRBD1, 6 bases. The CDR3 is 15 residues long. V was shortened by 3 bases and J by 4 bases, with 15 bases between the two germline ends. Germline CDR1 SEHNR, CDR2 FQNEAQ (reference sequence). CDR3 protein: CASSFRSRGTTEAFF. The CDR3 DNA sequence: TGTGCCAGCAGCTTTAGATCAAGGGGGACCACTGAAGCTTTCTTT.

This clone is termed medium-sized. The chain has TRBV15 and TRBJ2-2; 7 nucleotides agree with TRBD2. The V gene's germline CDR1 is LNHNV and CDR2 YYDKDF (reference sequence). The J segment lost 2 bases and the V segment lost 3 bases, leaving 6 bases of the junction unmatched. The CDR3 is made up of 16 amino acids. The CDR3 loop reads CATSSNRDYNTGELFF. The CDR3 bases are TGTGCCACCAGCAGCAACCGGGACTACAACACCGGGGAGCTGTTTTTT.

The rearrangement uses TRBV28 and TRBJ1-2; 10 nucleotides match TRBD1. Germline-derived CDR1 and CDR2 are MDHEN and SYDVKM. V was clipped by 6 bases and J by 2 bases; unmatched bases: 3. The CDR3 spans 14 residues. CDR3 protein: CASRSGQGNYGYTF. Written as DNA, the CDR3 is TGTGCCAGCAGGTCGGGACAGGGGAACTATGGCTACACCTTC.

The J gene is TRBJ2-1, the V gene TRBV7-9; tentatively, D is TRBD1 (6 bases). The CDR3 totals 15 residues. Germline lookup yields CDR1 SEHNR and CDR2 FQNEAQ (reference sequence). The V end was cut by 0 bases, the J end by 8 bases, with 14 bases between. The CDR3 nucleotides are TGTGCCAGCAGCTTAGCCCAACAGGGAAAGGATGAGCAGTTCTTC. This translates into CASSLAQQGKDEQFF.

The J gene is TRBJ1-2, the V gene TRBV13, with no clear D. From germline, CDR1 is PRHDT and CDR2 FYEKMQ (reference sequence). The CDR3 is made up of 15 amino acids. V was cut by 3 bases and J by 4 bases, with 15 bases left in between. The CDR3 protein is CASSFFAGDSYGYTF. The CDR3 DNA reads TGTGCCAGCAGCTTCTTCGCGGGTGACTCCTATGGCTACACCTTC.

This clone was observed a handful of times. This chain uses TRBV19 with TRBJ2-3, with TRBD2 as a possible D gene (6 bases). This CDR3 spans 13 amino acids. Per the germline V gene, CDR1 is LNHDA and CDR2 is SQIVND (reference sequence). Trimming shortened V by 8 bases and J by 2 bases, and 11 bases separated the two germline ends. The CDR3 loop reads CASLPGDTDTQYF. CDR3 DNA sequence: TGTGCCAGTCTTCCGGGGGACACAGATACGCAGTATTTT.

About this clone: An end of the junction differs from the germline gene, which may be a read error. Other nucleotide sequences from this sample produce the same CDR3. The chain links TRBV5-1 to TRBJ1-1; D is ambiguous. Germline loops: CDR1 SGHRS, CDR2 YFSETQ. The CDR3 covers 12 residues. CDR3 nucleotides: TGTGCCAGCAGCTTGAGAGGCACTGAAGCTTTCTTT. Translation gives CASSLRGTEAFF.